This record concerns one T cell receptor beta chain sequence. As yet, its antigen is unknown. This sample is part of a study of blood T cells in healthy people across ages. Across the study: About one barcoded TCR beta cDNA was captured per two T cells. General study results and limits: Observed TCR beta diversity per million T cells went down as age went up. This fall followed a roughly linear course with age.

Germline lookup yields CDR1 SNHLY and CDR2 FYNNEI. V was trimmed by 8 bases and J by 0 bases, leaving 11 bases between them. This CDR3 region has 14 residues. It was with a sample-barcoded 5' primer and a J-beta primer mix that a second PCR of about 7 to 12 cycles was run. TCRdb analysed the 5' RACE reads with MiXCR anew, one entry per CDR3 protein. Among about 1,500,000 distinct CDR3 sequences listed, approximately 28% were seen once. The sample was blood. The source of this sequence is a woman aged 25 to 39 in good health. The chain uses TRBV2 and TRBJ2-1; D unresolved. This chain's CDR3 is CASRPRSSYNEQFF. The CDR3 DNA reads TGTGCCAGCCGTCCCCGGAGCTCCTACAATGAGCAGTTCTTC.